This TCR beta chain was captured by sequencing in a study of T-cell reconstitution after alpha-beta-depleted transplantation in children. Study observations and caveats: T-cell counts and diversity were attributed mostly to newly produced T cells one year after transplant. In patients about two months after transplant, alpha-beta T cells reportedly arose from several hundred expanded graft clones.

It was with unique molecular identifiers that the TCRbeta library was prepared. TCRdb ran MiXCR on the PCR reads and lists one entry per CDR3 protein. This sample carries fewer than 500,000 distinct CDR3 sequences, over 40% of them seen once, and the ten largest clones take around 29%. The V gene's germline CDR1 is MNHEY and CDR2 SVGEGT. The V and J ends lost 8 bases and 0 bases, in that order; junction bases with no gene match: 6. This CDR3 spans 14 amino acids. This clonotype has just a few counts. Its antigen is as yet unknown. This clonotype was obtained from a girl aged 2 to 9 with aplastic anemia, due to receive a stem cell transplant. V gene TRBV6-2 or TRBV6-3 combines with J gene TRBJ2-7; 8 positions match TRBD1. The material sequenced was PBMCs, taken before TCRalphabeta/CD19-depleted stem cell transplant. This CDR3 reads CASRPRGPSYEQYF. CDR3 in DNA: TGTGCCAGCCGTCCCAGGGGGCCCTCCTACGAGCAGTACTTC.